Given below is one T cell receptor beta chain in context. Antigen: not known. Naive and memory CD4+ T cells came from enriched cryopreserved PBMCs. The V gene's germline CDR1 is GTSNPN and CDR2 SVGIG (reference sequence). V lost 3 bases to trimming and J lost 4 bases; unmatched junction nucleotides: 9. The CDR3 runs to 15 residues. Assay: immunoSEQ multiplex PCR; the TCRdb copy retains only in-frame clones and omits some. This table holds about 37,000 clones, approximately 85% found once. The data were taken from a study of CD4 T cells in relation to SARS-CoV-2 and coronaviruses. Whole-study context: Crossreactive spike epitopes shared across donors were mapped to their HLA restriction. Whole-study results and caveats: Crossreactive clones expanded significantly less to SARS-CoV-2 than monoreactive clones.

This sequence originates from an adult with COVID-19. Sequenced material: memory CD4+ T cells from PBMCs. V usage is TRBV30 and J usage is TRBJ1-2; TRBD1 agrees at 9 bases. The CDR3 DNA follows: TGTGCCTGGAGGGAACAGGGGGCGCTGGGCTATGGCTACACCTTC. Its translation is CAWREQGALGYGYTF.